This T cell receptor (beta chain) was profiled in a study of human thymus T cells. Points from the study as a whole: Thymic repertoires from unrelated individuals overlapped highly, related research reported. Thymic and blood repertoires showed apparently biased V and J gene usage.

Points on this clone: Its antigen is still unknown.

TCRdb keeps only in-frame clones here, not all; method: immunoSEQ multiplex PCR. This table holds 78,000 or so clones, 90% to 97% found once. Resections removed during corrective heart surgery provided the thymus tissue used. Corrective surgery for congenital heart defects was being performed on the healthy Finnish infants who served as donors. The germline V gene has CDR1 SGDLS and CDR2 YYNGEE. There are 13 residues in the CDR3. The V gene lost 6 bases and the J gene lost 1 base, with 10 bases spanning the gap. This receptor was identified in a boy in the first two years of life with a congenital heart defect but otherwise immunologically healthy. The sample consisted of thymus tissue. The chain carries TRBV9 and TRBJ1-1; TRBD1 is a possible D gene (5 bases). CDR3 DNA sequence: TGTGCCAGCACCGGGACTGAGAACACTGAAGCTTTCTTT. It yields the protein CASTGTENTEAFF.